The 12 T cell receptor beta chains given below trace back to one sample, sequenced in a study of T cell responses to AZD1222 COVID-19 vaccine. Data came from immunoSEQ multiplex PCR; TCRdb stores just in-frame clones and leaves some out. The sample lists about 93,000 clones; around 91% were seen once. Sequencing was performed on peripheral blood, taken 28 days after the second AZD1222 dose. Receptors originate from an adult who received the AZD1222 COVID-19 vaccine.

The V call is TRBV6-1, the J call TRBJ1-2; D uncertain. V shed 5 bases and J shed 8 bases, with 12 bases lying between them. CDR3 size: 12 residues. Germline CDR1 and CDR2: MNHNS and SASEGT. The CDR3 reads CASSPGEWGYTF. Written as DNA, the CDR3 is TGTGCCAGCAGTCCGGGAGAGTGGGGCTACACCTTC.

The chain has TRBV3-1 (or the pseudogene TRBV3-2) and TRBJ2-1; 10 bases line up with TRBD2. Germline V gene data show CDR1 as LGHDT and CDR2 as YNNKEL (reference sequence). The CDR3 is 14 residues long. V trimming: 4 bases; J trimming: 8 bases; junction bases outside the gene matches: 5. This CDR3 is CASSPIAGGHEQFF. Here the CDR3 DNA reads TGTGCCAGCAGCCCCATAGCGGGAGGTCATGAGCAGTTCTTC.

The rearrangement links TRBV6-5 to TRBJ1-2; tentative D call: TRBD1 (5 bases). V shed 4 bases and J shed 4 bases, with 16 bases lying between them. Germline assignment: CDR1 MNHEY and CDR2 SVGAGI. The CDR3 contains 15 residues. The CDR3 DNA reads TGTGCCAGCAGTTGGGGCAGGGAATATTCCTATGGCTACACCTTC. Its protein product is CASSWGREYSYGYTF.

V is TRBV7-9 and J is TRBJ2-2; tentatively, D is TRBD2 (5 bases). Germline CDR1 is SEHNR and CDR2 is FQNEAQ (reference sequence). The CDR3 is 15 residues long. Between the trimmed V and J ends, which lost 4 bases and 2 bases, there was a span of 11 bases. CDR3 sequence: CASSSSRDNTGELFF. The CDR3 coding sequence is TGTGCCAGCAGCTCTAGCAGAGACAACACCGGGGAGCTGTTTTTT.

CDR3 loop: CASSRGVEQFF. In DNA, the CDR3 is TGTGCCAGCAGCCGTGGGGTTGAGCAGTTCTTC. The chain joins TRBV7-8 to TRBJ2-1; D gene ambiguous. V was shortened by 5 bases and J by 9 bases, with 8 bases between the two germline ends. Germline V gives CDR1 SGHVS, CDR2 FQNEAQ. This CDR3 spans 11 amino acids.

The chain carries TRBV11-2 and TRBJ2-4; D might be TRBD1 (5 bases). V was pared by 2 bases and J by 5 bases, with 10 bases between. CDR3 length: 14 amino acids. The germline V gene has CDR1 SGHAT and CDR2 FQNNGV. CDR3 region: CASSLLQGENIQYF. The CDR3 DNA reads TGTGCCAGCAGCTTACTCCAGGGCGAAAACATTCAGTACTTC.

In this sample, this clone turned up once. The genes are TRBV28 and TRBJ2-3, with a possible D match to TRBD2 (5 bases). The CDR3 has 14 amino acids. The V end was cut by 5 bases, the J end by 2 bases, with 11 bases between. Germline values: CDR1 MDHEN, CDR2 SYDVKM. The CDR3 DNA is TGTGCCAGCAGTGTAACCGGGAACACAGATACGCAGTATTTT. It encodes CASSVTGNTDTQYF.

The chain uses TRBV6-5 and TRBJ1-6, with D perhaps matching TRBD1 (5 bases). V lost 8 bases to trimming and J lost 6 bases, with 17 bases between them. The CDR3 covers 15 residues. Germline V gene lookup returns CDR1 MNHEY and CDR2 SVGAGI. The chain's CDR3 is CASRAGSYFNSPLHF. The CDR3 nucleotides are TGTGCCAGCCGGGCAGGGTCGTACTTTAATTCACCCCTCCACTTT.

The J gene is TRBJ1-5, the V gene TRBV6-2 or TRBV6-3; TRBD1 is a possible D gene (5 bases). V lost 2 bases, J lost 7 bases, and 15 bases lay in between. This CDR3 contains 15 residues. CDR1 and CDR2 (germline): MNHEY, SVGEGT. This chain's CDR3 is CASSYGQAAGQPQHF. The CDR3 region has the DNA TGTGCCAGCAGTTACGGGCAGGCGGCAGGGCAGCCCCAGCATTTT.

CDR3 amino acids: CAGARGSYNEQFF. For the CDR3, the DNA is TGTGCCGGGGCGAGGGGCTCCTACAATGAGCAGTTCTTC. The chain links TRBV30 to TRBJ2-1; perhaps D is TRBD1 or TRBD2 (5 bases each). The CDR3 is made up of 13 amino acids. CDR1 and CDR2 from the germline V gene are GTSNPN and SVGIG (reference sequence). The V gene lost 8 bases and the J gene lost 0 bases, with 11 bases spanning the gap.

This chain connects TRBV5-5 to TRBJ1-1, with TRBD1 as a possible D gene (5 bases). Germline assignment: CDR1 SGHKS and CDR2 YYEKEE (reference sequence). The CDR3 consists of 15 residues. V shed 3 bases and J shed 1 base, with 13 bases lying between them. The CDR3 reads CASSSQGMGNTEAFF. DNA for the CDR3: TGTGCCAGCAGCTCTCAGGGAATGGGGAACACTGAAGCTTTCTTT.

The rearrangement joins TRBV6-5 to TRBJ1-1; D unclear. CDR3 length: 15 amino acids. The V and J ends lost 7 bases and 0 bases respectively, with 15 bases between them. CDR1 is MNHEY and CDR2 is SVGAGI in the germline V gene. CDR3 coding DNA: TGTGCCAGCAACCTAGGGTCTCCCATGAACACTGAAGCTTTCTTT. Residues: CASNLGSPMNTEAFF.